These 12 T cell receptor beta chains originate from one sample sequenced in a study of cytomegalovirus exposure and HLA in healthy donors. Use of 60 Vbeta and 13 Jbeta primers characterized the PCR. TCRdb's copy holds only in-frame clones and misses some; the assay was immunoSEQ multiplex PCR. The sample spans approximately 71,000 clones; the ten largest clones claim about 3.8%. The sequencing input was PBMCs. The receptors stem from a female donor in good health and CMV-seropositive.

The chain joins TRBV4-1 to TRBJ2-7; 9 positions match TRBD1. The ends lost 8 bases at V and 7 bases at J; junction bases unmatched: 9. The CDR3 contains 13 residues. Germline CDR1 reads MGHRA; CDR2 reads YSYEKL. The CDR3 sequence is CASQGQGSGEQYF. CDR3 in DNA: TGCGCCAGCCAGGGACAGGGTTCGGGGGAGCAGTACTTC.

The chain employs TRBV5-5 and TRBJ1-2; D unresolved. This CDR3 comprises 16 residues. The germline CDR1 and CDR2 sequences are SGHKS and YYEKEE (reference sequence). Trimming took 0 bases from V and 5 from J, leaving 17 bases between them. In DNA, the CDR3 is TGTGCCAGCAGCTTGGGCGGTGTCAGAACCCTATATGGCTACACCTTC. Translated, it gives CASSLGGVRTLYGYTF.

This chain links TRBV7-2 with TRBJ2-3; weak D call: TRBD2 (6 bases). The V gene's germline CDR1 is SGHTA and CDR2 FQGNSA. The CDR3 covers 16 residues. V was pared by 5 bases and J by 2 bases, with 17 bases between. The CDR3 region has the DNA TGTGCCAGCAGCGCCCGGAGGGCTAGCGCCACAGATACGCAGTATTTT. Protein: CASSARRASATDTQYF.

The CDR3 protein is CASSHRQGYNSPLHF. The CDR3 bases are TGTGCCAGCAGTCATCGACAGGGCTATAATTCACCCCTCCACTTT. The V gene is TRBV27, the J gene TRBJ1-6; the match to TRBD1 covers 7 bases. Germline CDR1 reads MNHEY; CDR2 reads SMNVEV (reference sequence). Trimming cost V 5 bases and J 3 bases; bases outside gene matches: 4. The CDR3 loop spans 15 amino acids.

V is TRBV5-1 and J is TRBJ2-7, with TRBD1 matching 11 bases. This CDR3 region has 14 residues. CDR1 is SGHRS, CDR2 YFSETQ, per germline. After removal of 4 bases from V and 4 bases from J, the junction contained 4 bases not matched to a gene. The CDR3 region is CASSVGQGGYEQYF. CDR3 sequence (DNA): TGCGCCAGCAGCGTGGGACAGGGGGGTTACGAGCAGTACTTC.

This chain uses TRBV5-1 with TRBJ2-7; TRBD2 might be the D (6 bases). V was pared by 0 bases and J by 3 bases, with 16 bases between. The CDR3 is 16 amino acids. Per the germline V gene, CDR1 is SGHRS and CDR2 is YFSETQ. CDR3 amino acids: CASSLAGGSLRYEQYF. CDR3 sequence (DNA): TGCGCCAGCAGCTTGGCCGGGGGTTCCCTCCGCTACGAGCAGTACTTC.

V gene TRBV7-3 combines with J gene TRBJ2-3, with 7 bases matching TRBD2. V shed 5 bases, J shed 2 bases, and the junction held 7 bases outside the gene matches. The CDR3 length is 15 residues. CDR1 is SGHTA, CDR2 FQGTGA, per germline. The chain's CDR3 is CASSPSGVLTDTQYF. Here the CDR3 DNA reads TGTGCCAGCAGCCCGAGCGGGGTGCTCACAGATACGCAGTATTTT.

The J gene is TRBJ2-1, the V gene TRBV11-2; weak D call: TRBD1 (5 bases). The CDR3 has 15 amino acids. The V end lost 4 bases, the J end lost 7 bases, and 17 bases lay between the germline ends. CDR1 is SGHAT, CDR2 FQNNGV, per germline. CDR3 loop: CASSSRVGDHNEQFF. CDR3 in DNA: TGTGCCAGCAGCTCCAGGGTTGGGGATCATAATGAGCAGTTCTTC. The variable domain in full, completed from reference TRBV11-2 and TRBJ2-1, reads EAGVAQSPRYKIIEKRQSVAFWCNPISGHATLYWYQQILGQGPKLLIQFQNNGVVDDSQLPKDRFSAERLKGVDSTLKIQPAKLEDSAVYLCASSSRVGDHNEQFFGPGTRLTVL.

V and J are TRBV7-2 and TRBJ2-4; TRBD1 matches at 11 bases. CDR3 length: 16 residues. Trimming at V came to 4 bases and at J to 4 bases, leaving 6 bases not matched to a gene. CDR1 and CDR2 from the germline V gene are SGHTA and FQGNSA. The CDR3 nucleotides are TGTGCCAGCAGCTCCGGACAGGGGGCGCAGAAAAACATTCAGTACTTC. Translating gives CASSSGQGAQKNIQYF.

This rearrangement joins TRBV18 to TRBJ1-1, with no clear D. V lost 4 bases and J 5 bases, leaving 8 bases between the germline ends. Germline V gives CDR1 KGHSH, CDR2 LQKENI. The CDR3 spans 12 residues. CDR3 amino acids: CASSLLGTEAFF. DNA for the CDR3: TGTGCCAGCTCACTACTAGGGACTGAAGCTTTCTTT.

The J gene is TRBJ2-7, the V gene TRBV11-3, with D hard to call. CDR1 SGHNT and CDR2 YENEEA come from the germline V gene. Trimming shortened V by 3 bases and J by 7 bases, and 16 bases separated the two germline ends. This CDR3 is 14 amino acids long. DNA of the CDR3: TGTGCCAGCAGCTTCTATTCCTTCCCGCTGGAGCAGTACTTC. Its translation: CASSFYSFPLEQYF.

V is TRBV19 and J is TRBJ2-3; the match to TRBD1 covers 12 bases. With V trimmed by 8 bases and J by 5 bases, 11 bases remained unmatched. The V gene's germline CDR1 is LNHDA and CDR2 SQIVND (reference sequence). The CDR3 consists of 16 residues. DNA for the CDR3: TGTGCCAGTGCGGACGCCGGGACAGGGGGCGTAGATACGCAGTATTTT. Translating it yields CASADAGTGGVDTQYF.